This paragraph reports one TCR beta chain. What it binds is unknown. Germline lookup yields CDR1 MNHNS and CDR2 SASEGT. V lost 1 base to trimming and J lost 6 bases, with 9 bases between them. The CDR3 is 13 residues long. Through a sample-barcoded 5' primer and a J-beta primer mix, a second PCR was run for roughly 6 to 11 cycles. TCRdb re-called the 5' RACE reads with MiXCR, one entry per CDR3 protein. Altogether hundreds of thousands of distinct CDR3 sequences are present, about 24% being singletons, with the ten largest covering 7.5% to 9%. The entry originates in a study of blood T cells in healthy people across ages. Study outcomes and limitations: Per million T cells, TCR beta diversity dropped roughly linearly as age increased.

This sample also appeared in a second study, on T cells of mothers and their children. That paper states: The effect of thymic selection on TCR recombination output is similar between related and unrelated pairs. Overlap measured in related mother-child pairs was slightly, non-significantly higher than in unrelated pairs. The data showed no persistent microchimeric T cell clones.

This clonotype was obtained from a boy between 5 and 17 years old in good health. Sequencing was performed on blood. This rearrangement joins TRBV6-1 to TRBJ1-2; D is ambiguous. The CDR3 DNA is TGTGCCAGCAGTGAAGTGAGGCGTGATGGCTACACCTTC. Translating gives CASSEVRRDGYTF.